Each of the 23 T cell receptor beta chains below was sequenced from the same sample in a study of cytomegalovirus exposure and HLA in healthy donors. Both 60 Vbeta primers and 13 Jbeta primers went into the PCR. Only in-frame clones appear in the TCRdb table, and some are missing; sequencing was by immunoSEQ multiplex PCR. The sample lists roughly 150,000 clones; around 70% were seen once. Sequencing input: PBMCs. These receptors were taken from a man aged 40-49 years in good health and CMV-seronegative.

This clone has just one count. The chain links TRBV13 to TRBJ2-2; D perhaps matches TRBD1 (5 bases). The CDR3 spans 16 residues. The germline gives CDR1 PRHDT, CDR2 FYEKMQ (reference sequence). V shed 7 bases and J shed 2 bases, with 17 bases lying between them. For the CDR3, the DNA is TGTGCCAGCACAGGGCAGGGTCTGTCTAACACCGGGGAGCTGTTTTTT. It encodes CASTGQGLSNTGELFF. Full variable domain (missing parts from reference TRBV13 and TRBJ2-2): AAGVIQSPRHLIKEKRETATLKCYPIPRHDTVYWYQQGPGQDPQFLISFYEKMQSDKGSIPDRFSAQQFSDYHSELNMSSLELGDSALYFCASTGQGLSNTGELFFGEGSRLTVL.

J is TRBJ2-3 and V is TRBV2; a weak D match, TRBD1 (5 bases). Germline V gives CDR1 SNHLY, CDR2 FYNNEI. This CDR3 has 15 residues. V dropped 7 bases and J dropped 3 bases, with 17 bases sitting between them. The DNA for the CDR3 is TGTGCCAGCATCCTAGACCCTGCAGGGACAGATACGCAGTATTTT. Protein product: CASILDPAGTDTQYF.

This clone was observed a single time. V and J are TRBV6-5 and TRBJ2-7; D possibly corresponds to TRBD1 (6 bases). Trimming shortened V by 5 bases and J by 3 bases, and 14 bases separated the two germline ends. CDR3 length: 14 residues. Per germline, CDR1 MNHEY and CDR2 SVGAGI. This chain's CDR3 is CASSRDISHYEQYF. CDR3 DNA: TGTGCCAGCAGTAGGGACATTTCCCACTACGAGCAGTACTTC.

This chain links TRBV29-1 with TRBJ1-4; 8 nucleotides agree with TRBD1. The germline V gene encodes CDR1 SQVTM and CDR2 ANQGSEA. V trimming: 4 bases; J trimming: 6 bases; junction bases outside the gene matches: 4. CDR3 length: 13 amino acids. CDR3 protein: CSVVEQGDEKLFF. In DNA, the CDR3 is TGCAGCGTTGTAGAACAGGGGGATGAAAAACTGTTTTTT. The variable domain in full, completed from reference TRBV29-1 and TRBJ1-4, reads SAVISQKPSRDICQRGTSLTIQCQVDSQVTMMFWYRQQPGQSLTLIATANQGSEATYESGFVIDKFPISRPNLTFSTLTVSNMSPEDSSIYLCSVVEQGDEKLFFGSGTQLSVL.

The table lists this clone with a count of one. The chain has TRBV4-2 and TRBJ2-7, with D hard to call. V was trimmed by 0 bases and J by 5 bases, leaving 5 bases between them. Germline CDR1 reads LGHNA; CDR2 reads YNFKEQ. The CDR3 is 12 amino acids. This CDR3 reads CASSQDRNEQYF. CDR3 coding DNA: TGTGCCAGCAGCCAAGATCGTAACGAGCAGTACTTC.

This rearrangement joins TRBV7-7 to TRBJ2-5, with 10 bases aligning to TRBD2. V lost 1 base to trimming and J lost 3 bases; unmatched junction nucleotides: 5. The CDR3 runs to 16 residues. Germline V gene sequence: CDR1 SSHAT, CDR2 FNYEAQ (reference sequence). The CDR3 coding sequence is TGTGCCAGCAGCTTAGGGGCCCTAGCGGGAGAAGAGACCCAGTACTTC. This sequence encodes CASSLGALAGEETQYF.

The chain couples TRBV19 to TRBJ1-2; 10 nucleotides align to TRBD1. The V gene's germline CDR1 is LNHDA and CDR2 SQIVND (reference sequence). This CDR3 contains 14 residues. The ends lost 6 bases at V and 7 bases at J; junction bases unmatched: 8. The CDR3 DNA is TGTGCCAGTAGGACCGGACAGGGGGACTCTGGCTACACCTTC. Translation gives CASRTGQGDSGYTF. Based on the CDR3 plus reference TRBV19 and TRBJ1-2, the full variable domain is DGGITQSPKYLFRKEGQNVTLSCEQNLNHDAMYWYRQDPGQGLRLIYYSQIVNDFQKGDIAEGYSVSREKKESFPLTVTSAQKNPTAFYLCASRTGQGDSGYTFGSGTRLTVV.

This clone has a single count. This chain joins TRBV5-4 and TRBJ1-4; TRBD1 matches at 7 bases. Losses at the gene ends were 5 bases for V and 5 bases for J; bases not matched to a gene: 6. The germline CDR1 and CDR2 sequences are SGHNT and YYREEE (reference sequence). CDR3 size: 14 residues. The CDR3 sequence: CASSFAGGNEKLFF. CDR3 bases: TGTGCCAGCAGTTTCGCAGGGGGGAATGAAAAACTGTTTTTT.

V and J are TRBV29-1 and TRBJ2-7; 8 nucleotides align to TRBD1. V shed 6 bases and J 3 bases; nucleotides not matched to a gene: 13. This CDR3 spans 15 amino acids. Germline assignment: CDR1 SQVTM and CDR2 ANQGSEA. The CDR3 region is CSVTGVNSRGYEQYF. In nucleotides, the CDR3 is TGCAGCGTGACAGGGGTCAACAGTAGGGGCTACGAGCAGTACTTC.

The chain has TRBV12-2 and TRBJ1-5; the table gives TRBD1 as D, unverified against the DNA. TRBV12-2 is reported as a pseudogene. The CDR3 loop spans 15 amino acids. This CDR3 reads CASHSRDRGNQPQNF. CDR3 nucleotides: TGTGCAAGTCACTCCCGGGACAGGGGTAATCAGCCCCAGAATTTT.

The chain has TRBV6-5 and TRBJ2-3; D is ambiguous. The CDR3 has 14 residues. The V end lost 6 bases, the J end lost 4 bases, and 14 bases lay between the germline ends. CDR1 and CDR2 (germline): MNHEY, SVGAGI. The CDR3 sequence is CASSNRVYSDTQYF. DNA of the CDR3: TGTGCCAGCAGCAATCGCGTTTACTCAGATACGCAGTATTTT.

V usage is TRBV9 and J usage is TRBJ2-7; D gene ambiguous. The CDR3 has 14 residues. CDR1 and CDR2 (germline): SGDLS, YYNGEE. V gave up 0 bases and J gave up 3 bases, with 10 bases separating them. This CDR3 reads CASSVGQALYEQYF. CDR3 DNA sequence: TGTGCCAGCAGCGTAGGTCAGGCCCTCTACGAGCAGTACTTC. Drawing the rest from reference TRBV9 and TRBJ2-7, the complete variable domain is DSGVTQTPKHLITATGQRVTLRCSPRSGDLSVYWYQQSLDQGLQFLIQYYNGEERAKGNILERFSAQQFPDLHSELNLSSLELGDSALYFCASSVGQALYEQYFGPGTRLTVT.

This chain links TRBV19 with TRBJ2-6; 9 positions match TRBD2. The CDR3 extends over 18 amino acids. Germline loops: CDR1 LNHDA, CDR2 SQIVND (reference sequence). Trimming took 3 bases from V and 4 from J; bases not matched to a gene: 10. This CDR3 is CASSMGREGPTGANVLTF. For the CDR3, the DNA is TGTGCCAGTAGTATGGGGCGGGAGGGGCCAACGGGGGCCAACGTCCTGACTTTC.

This clone appeared a single time. The chain is built from TRBV4-1 and TRBJ2-4, with a possible D match to TRBD2 (6 bases). The CDR3 sequence is 17 residues long. CDR1 MGHRA and CDR2 YSYEKL come from the germline V gene. V lost 0 bases to trimming and J lost 8 bases, with 20 bases between them. CDR3 in amino acids: CASSQDRTVVREDIQYF. CDR3 nucleotides: TGCGCCAGCAGCCAAGACCGGACCGTTGTAAGGGAGGACATTCAGTACTTC.

J is TRBJ1-4 and V is TRBV6-1; no reliable D call. Per germline, CDR1 MNHNS and CDR2 SASEGT. Trimming took off 6 bases at V and 3 bases at J, with 11 bases between the two ends. CDR3 size: 14 residues. The CDR3 is CASRVQLSNEKLFF. DNA for the CDR3: TGTGCCAGCAGAGTACAGTTATCTAATGAAAAACTGTTTTTT.

This clone came up a few times. CDR3: CASSLGWTSVKREFSEQYF. The CDR3, as DNA: TGTGCCAGCAGCTTGGGGTGGACTAGCGTTAAAAGGGAATTCAGCGAGCAGTACTTC. The chain employs TRBV5-6 and TRBJ2-7; 9 nucleotides align to TRBD2. The length of the CDR3 is 19 residues. V lost 0 bases to trimming and J lost 6 bases; unmatched junction nucleotides: 19. Germline CDR1 is SGHDT and CDR2 is YYEEEE.

The rearrangement joins TRBV7-9 to TRBJ1-2; D is undetermined. Trimming shortened V by 3 bases and J by 1 base, and 6 bases separated the two germline ends. Germline lookup yields CDR1 SEHNR and CDR2 FQNEAQ (reference sequence). The CDR3 totals 13 residues. CDR3 loop: CASSFTGNYGYTF. The CDR3 DNA reads as TGTGCCAGCAGCTTTACGGGTAACTATGGCTACACCTTC.

The gene calls are TRBV14 and TRBJ1-1; D is undetermined. CDR3 size: 15 residues. Germline CDR1 is SGHDN and CDR2 is FVKESK. V was pared by 4 bases and J by 2 bases, with 14 bases between. This CDR3 reads CASSLLPAGNTEAFF. Written as DNA, the CDR3 is TGTGCCAGCAGCCTCCTCCCGGCGGGAAACACTGAAGCTTTCTTT. The variable domain in full, completed from reference TRBV14 and TRBJ1-1, reads EAGVTQFPSHSVIEKGQTVTLRCDPISGHDNLYWYRRVMGKEIKFLLHFVKESKQDESGMPNNRFLAERTGGTYSTLKVQPAELEDSGVYFCASSLLPAGNTEAFFGQGTRLTVV.

This clone was recorded only once. The chain is built from TRBV4-3 and TRBJ2-2, with 8 bases identical to TRBD2. CDR1 is LGHNA and CDR2 is YSLEER in the germline V gene. The CDR3 totals 19 residues. J lost 4 bases, V lost 4 bases, and 17 bases had no gene match. The chain's CDR3 is CASSPPGGAGTRGTGELFF. CDR3 DNA: TGCGCCAGCAGCCCGCCCGGGGGGGCGGGCACCCGCGGCACCGGGGAGCTGTTTTTT.

The chain uses TRBV2 and TRBJ2-3; D might be TRBD1 (5 bases). The length of the CDR3 is 14 residues. Germline V gene lookup returns CDR1 SNHLY and CDR2 FYNNEI. The V and J ends lost 6 bases and 7 bases respectively, with 17 bases between them. CDR3 loop: CASRATASRNTQYF. The CDR3 coding sequence is TGTGCCAGCAGAGCGACAGCGTCGAGAAATACGCAGTATTTT.

This clone was picked up one time. This chain links TRBV5-1 with TRBJ2-7; 10 bases fit TRBD2. This CDR3 region has 15 residues. Germline V gene lookup returns CDR1 SGHRS and CDR2 YFSETQ. J lost 5 bases, V lost 2 bases, and 7 bases had no gene match. In nucleotides, the CDR3 is TGCGCCAGCAGCTTAATAGCGGGGGGTTCCCACGAGCAGTACTTC. This gives the protein CASSLIAGGSHEQYF.

The chain links TRBV19 to TRBJ2-1, with D perhaps matching TRBD2 (5 bases). Germline values: CDR1 LNHDA, CDR2 SQIVND (reference sequence). The CDR3 loop spans 15 amino acids. The ends were cut back, 4 bases at V and 4 bases at J, with 14 bases in the middle. CDR3 sequence (DNA): TGTGCCAGTAGTAGGAGCGGAGGTCGTTACAATGAGCAGTTCTTC. Protein product: CASSRSGGRYNEQFF.

This rearrangement joins TRBV7-3 to TRBJ2-5; 9 nucleotides agree with TRBD1. The CDR3 extends over 15 amino acids. J lost 0 bases, V lost 5 bases, and 4 bases had no gene match. In germline, CDR1 is SGHTA, CDR2 FQGTGA. CDR3 loop: CASSEQGADQETQYF. In DNA, the CDR3 is TGTGCCAGCAGCGAACAGGGGGCTGACCAAGAGACCCAGTACTTC.